The next 14 T cell receptor beta chains were all read from a single sample in a study of patients and donors after allogeneic stem cell transplantation. Each CDR3 protein gets one entry after TCRdb re-called the RT-PCR reads with MiXCR. The sample lists tens of thousands of distinct CDR3 sequences; 35% to 40% were seen once. Sequenced sample: blood, either unsorted or a sorted T cell fraction (not recorded which). The receptors derive from a human donor who was either an allogeneic HSCT recipient or a stem cell or donor lymphocyte infusion donor (not recorded which). It is not recorded whose cells these are; they may come from a transplant donor.

V gene TRBV7-2 combines with J gene TRBJ2-5; 10 bases align to TRBD2. The CDR3 covers 17 residues. Germline trimming cut 5 bases from V and 0 bases from J; bases unmatched to any gene: 9. Germline CDR1 reads SGHTA; CDR2 reads FQGNSA. This CDR3 reads CASSPFSSGGNQETQYF. CDR3 coding DNA: TGTGCCAGCAGCCCATTCTCTAGCGGGGGCAACCAAGAGACCCAGTACTTC.

The chain employs TRBV15 and TRBJ2-7; 7 bases are a match to TRBD2. This CDR3 region has 13 residues. The J segment lost 1 base and the V segment lost 8 bases, leaving 5 bases of the junction unmatched. Per germline, CDR1 LNHNV and CDR2 YYDKDF (reference sequence). For the CDR3, the DNA is TGTGCCACCGAACGGGACTATTCCTACGAGCAGTACTTC. Protein sequence: CATERDYSYEQYF.

The chain couples TRBV12-3 or TRBV12-4 to TRBJ2-7; D possibly corresponds to TRBD1 (5 bases). Trimming took off 2 bases at V and 2 bases at J, with 7 bases between the two ends. There are 13 residues in the CDR3. The CDR3 sequence is CASSLTRAYEQYF. The CDR3 bases are TGTGCCAGCAGTTTAACCAGGGCCTACGAGCAGTACTTC.

This clonotype was found a few times. This sequence joins TRBV29-1 and TRBJ1-1; 8 bases fit TRBD1. J gave up 11 bases and V 4 bases, and 12 bases lay outside the gene matches. The CDR3 runs to 13 residues. Per the germline V gene, CDR1 is SQVTM and CDR2 is ANQGSEA. For the CDR3, the DNA is TGCAGCGTTGGACCGGGACAGGAGGTTAGGGCTTTCTTT. It specifies CSVGPGQEVRAFF.

The chain employs TRBV6-6 and TRBJ2-7; D is unresolved. Germline V gives CDR1 MNHNY, CDR2 SVGAGI (reference sequence). The CDR3 is 15 residues long. The V end lost 6 bases, the J end lost 4 bases, and 19 bases lay between the germline ends. This CDR3 reads CASRRPMEPGYEQYF. For the CDR3, the DNA is TGTGCCAGCAGGAGGCCCATGGAGCCCGGTTACGAGCAGTACTTC.

This clonotype was seen a few times. The chain employs TRBV9 and TRBJ2-2; the D is unclear. CDR3 length equals 12 residues. Germline CDR1 is SGDLS and CDR2 is YYNGEE. Between the trimmed V and J ends, which lost 4 bases and 6 bases, there was a span of 7 bases. This chain's CDR3 is CASSLRSGELFF. The CDR3 coding sequence is TGTGCCAGCAGCTTGAGATCCGGGGAGCTGTTTTTT.

The chain has TRBV7-8 and TRBJ1-6; a weak D match, TRBD1 (6 bases). The CDR3 length is 15 residues. Germline assignment: CDR1 SGHVS and CDR2 FQNEAQ. Deletions cut 2 bases from V and 7 bases from J, with 12 bases between. Here the CDR3 reads CASSLRGARNSPLHF. The CDR3 coding sequence is TGTGCCAGCAGCTTAAGGGGGGCCAGGAATTCACCCCTCCACTTT.

The gene calls are TRBV6-6 and TRBJ2-1; no reliable D call. Germline assignment: CDR1 MNHNY and CDR2 SVGAGI (reference sequence). The V gene lost 6 bases and the J gene lost 7 bases, with 7 bases spanning the gap. The CDR3 totals 11 residues. The CDR3 nucleotides read TGTGCCAGCAGCCGCAGAAATGAGCAGTTCTTC. Protein: CASSRRNEQFF.

The chain uses TRBV20-1 and TRBJ2-3, with D hard to call. Germline assignment: CDR1 DFQATT and CDR2 SNEGSKA (reference sequence). Trimming removed 3 bases at V and 0 bases at J, with 4 bases between. The CDR3 runs to 12 residues. Here the CDR3 reads CSASLSTDTQYF. Here the CDR3 DNA reads TGCAGTGCTAGCCTTAGCACAGATACGCAGTATTTT.

The genes are TRBV7-2 and TRBJ1-1; maybe TRBD1 (5 bases). The V end lost 2 bases, the J end lost 1 base, and 8 bases lay between the germline ends. Germline assignment: CDR1 SGHTA and CDR2 FQGNSA. CDR3 length equals 14 residues. CDR3 residues: CASSLQTENTEAFF. DNA for the CDR3: TGTGCCAGCAGCTTACAGACAGAGAACACTGAAGCTTTCTTT.

The V and J genes are TRBV20-1 and TRBJ2-2; D gene uncertain. There are 12 residues in the CDR3. From germline, CDR1 is DFQATT and CDR2 SNEGSKA (reference sequence). V was clipped by 1 base and J by 0 bases, with 0 bases between them. The CDR3 DNA follows: TGCAGTGCTAGAGCGAACACCGGGGAGCTGTTTTTT. Its protein product is CSARANTGELFF.

Concerning this clonotype: A junction end diverges from the germline sequence, so it may reflect a read error. The V call is TRBV29-1, the J call TRBJ2-3; D not certain. This CDR3 contains 11 residues. Germline V gene lookup returns CDR1 SQVTM and CDR2 ANQGSEA. The CDR3 DNA reads as TGCAGCGCTGAACCACCAGATACGCAGTATTTT. This encodes CSAEPPDTQYF.

This clonotype came up many times. The chain uses TRBV7-2 and TRBJ1-1; D is unclear. Germline lookup yields CDR1 SGHTA and CDR2 FQGNSA. V lost 8 bases and J lost 2, with 9 bases in between. The length of the CDR3 is 12 residues. CDR3 nucleotide sequence: TGTGCCAGCCGAATAATTAACACTGAAGCTTTCTTT. It specifies CASRIINTEAFF. The full variable domain, rest sourced from reference TRBV7-2 and TRBJ1-1, is GAGVSQSPSNKVTEKGKDVELRCDPISGHTALYWYRQSLGQGLEFLIYFQGNSAPDKSGLPSDRFSAERTGGSVSTLTIQRTQQEDSAVYLCASRIINTEAFFGQGTRLTVV.

V usage is TRBV9 and J usage is TRBJ1-2; 7 nucleotides align to TRBD1. J gave up 2 bases and V 4 bases, and 5 bases lay outside the gene matches. The CDR3 has 14 amino acids. CDR1 is SGDLS and CDR2 is YYNGEE in the germline V gene. CDR3 region: CASSPTGKNYGYTF. Written as DNA, the CDR3 is TGTGCCAGCAGCCCGACAGGGAAGAACTATGGCTACACCTTC.